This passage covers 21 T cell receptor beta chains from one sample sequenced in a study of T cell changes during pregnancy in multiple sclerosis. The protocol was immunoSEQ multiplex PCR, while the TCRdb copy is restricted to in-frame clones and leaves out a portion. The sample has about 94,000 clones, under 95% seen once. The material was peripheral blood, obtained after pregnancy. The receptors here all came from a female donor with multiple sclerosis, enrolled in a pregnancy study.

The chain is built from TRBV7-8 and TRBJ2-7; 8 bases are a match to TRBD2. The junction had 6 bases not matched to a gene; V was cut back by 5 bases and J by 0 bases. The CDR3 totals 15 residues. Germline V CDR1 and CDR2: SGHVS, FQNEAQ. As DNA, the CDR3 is TGTGCCAGCAGCCCTATAGCGGGATTCTCCTACGAGCAGTACTTC. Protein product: CASSPIAGFSYEQYF.

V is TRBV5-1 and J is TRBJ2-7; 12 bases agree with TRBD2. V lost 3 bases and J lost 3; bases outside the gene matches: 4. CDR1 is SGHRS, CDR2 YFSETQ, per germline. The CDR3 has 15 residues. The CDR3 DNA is TGCGCCAGCAGCTCGAGGACTAGCGGGAACTACGAGCAGTACTTC. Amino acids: CASSSRTSGNYEQYF.

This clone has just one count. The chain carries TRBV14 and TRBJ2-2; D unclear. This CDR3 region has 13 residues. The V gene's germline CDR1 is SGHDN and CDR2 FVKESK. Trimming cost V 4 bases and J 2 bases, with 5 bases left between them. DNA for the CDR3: TGTGCCAGCAGCCTGCGTAACACCGGGGAGCTGTTTTTT. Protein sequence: CASSLRNTGELFF.

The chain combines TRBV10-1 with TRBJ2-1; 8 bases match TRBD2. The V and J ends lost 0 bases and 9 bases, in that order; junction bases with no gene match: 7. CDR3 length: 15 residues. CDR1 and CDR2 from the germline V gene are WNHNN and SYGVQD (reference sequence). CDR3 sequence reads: CASSESAAGAPEQFF. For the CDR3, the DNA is TGCGCCAGCAGTGAGTCGGCAGCGGGAGCCCCTGAGCAGTTCTTC.

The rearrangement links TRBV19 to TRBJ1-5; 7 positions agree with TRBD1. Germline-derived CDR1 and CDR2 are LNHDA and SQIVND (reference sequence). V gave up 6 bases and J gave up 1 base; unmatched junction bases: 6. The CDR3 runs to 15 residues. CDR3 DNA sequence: TGTGCCAGTAGGACAGGGTCAGGGAGCAATCAGCCCCAGCATTTT. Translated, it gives CASRTGSGSNQPQHF.

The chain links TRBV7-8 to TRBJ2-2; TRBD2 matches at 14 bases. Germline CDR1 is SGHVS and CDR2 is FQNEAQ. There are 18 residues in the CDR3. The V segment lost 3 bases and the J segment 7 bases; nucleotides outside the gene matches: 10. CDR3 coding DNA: TGTGCCAGCAGCTTTGCCAGACTAGCGGGAGGGCCGGTCGGGGAGCTGTTTTTT. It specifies CASSFARLAGGPVGELFF.

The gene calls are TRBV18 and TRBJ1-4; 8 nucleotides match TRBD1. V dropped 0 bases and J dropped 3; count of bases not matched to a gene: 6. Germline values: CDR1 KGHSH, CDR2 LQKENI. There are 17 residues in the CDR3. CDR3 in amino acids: CASSPPQTGVPNEKLFF. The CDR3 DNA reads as TGTGCCAGCTCACCACCCCAGACAGGGGTACCTAATGAAAAACTGTTTTTT.

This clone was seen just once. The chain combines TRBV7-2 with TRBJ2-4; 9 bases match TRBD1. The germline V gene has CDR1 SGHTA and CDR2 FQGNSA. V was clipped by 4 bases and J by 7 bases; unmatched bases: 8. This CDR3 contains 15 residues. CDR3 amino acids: CASSWRDRGRNIQYF. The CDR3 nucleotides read TGTGCCAGCAGCTGGAGAGACAGGGGGAGGAACATTCAGTACTTC. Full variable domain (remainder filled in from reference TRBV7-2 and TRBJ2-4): GAGVSQSPSNKVTEKGKDVELRCDPISGHTALYWYRQSLGQGLEFLIYFQGNSAPDKSGLPSDRFSAERTGGSVSTLTIQRTQQEDSAVYLCASSWRDRGRNIQYFGAGTRLSVL.

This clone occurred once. The CDR3 loop is CASSLVGSGSYEQYF. For the CDR3, the DNA is TGTGCCAGCAGCTTGGTCGGGAGTGGTTCCTACGAGCAGTACTTC. The rearrangement uses TRBV5-5 and TRBJ2-7; D may be TRBD2 (6 bases). Germline V gene lookup returns CDR1 SGHKS and CDR2 YYEKEE (reference sequence). The CDR3 is 15 amino acids. V lost 0 bases, J lost 1 base, and 11 bases lay in between.

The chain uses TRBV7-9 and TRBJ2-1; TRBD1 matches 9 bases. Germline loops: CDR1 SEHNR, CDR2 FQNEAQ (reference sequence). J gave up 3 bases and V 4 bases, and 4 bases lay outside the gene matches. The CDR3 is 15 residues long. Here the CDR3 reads CASSSGQGNYNEQFF. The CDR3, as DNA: TGTGCCAGCAGCTCGGGACAGGGTAACTACAATGAGCAGTTCTTC.

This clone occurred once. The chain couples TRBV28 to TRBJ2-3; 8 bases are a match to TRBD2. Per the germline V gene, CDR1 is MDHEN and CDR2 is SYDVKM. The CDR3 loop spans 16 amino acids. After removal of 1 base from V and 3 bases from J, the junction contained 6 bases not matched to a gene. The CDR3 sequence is CASSLLFSGATDTQYF. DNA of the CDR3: TGTGCCAGCAGTTTATTGTTTAGCGGGGCTACAGATACGCAGTATTTT.

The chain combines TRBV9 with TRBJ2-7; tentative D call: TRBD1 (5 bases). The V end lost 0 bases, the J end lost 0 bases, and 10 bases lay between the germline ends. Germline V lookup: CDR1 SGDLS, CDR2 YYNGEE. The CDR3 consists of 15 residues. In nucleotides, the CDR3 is TGTGCCAGCAGCGTAGAACCACAGGTCTCCTACGAGCAGTACTTC. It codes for CASSVEPQVSYEQYF. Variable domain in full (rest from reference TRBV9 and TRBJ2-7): DSGVTQTPKHLITATGQRVTLRCSPRSGDLSVYWYQQSLDQGLQFLIQYYNGEERAKGNILERFSAQQFPDLHSELNLSSLELGDSALYFCASSVEPQVSYEQYFGPGTRLTVT.

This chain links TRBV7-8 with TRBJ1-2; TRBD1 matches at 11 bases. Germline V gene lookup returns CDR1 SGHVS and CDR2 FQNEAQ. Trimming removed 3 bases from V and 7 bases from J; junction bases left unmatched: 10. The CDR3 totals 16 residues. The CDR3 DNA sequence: TGTGCCAGCAGCTTTAGAGGACAGGGGGCCAAGGTTGGCTACACCTTC. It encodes CASSFRGQGAKVGYTF.

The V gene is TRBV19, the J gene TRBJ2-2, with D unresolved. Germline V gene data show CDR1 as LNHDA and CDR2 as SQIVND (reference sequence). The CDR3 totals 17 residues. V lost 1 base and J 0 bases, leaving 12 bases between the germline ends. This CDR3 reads CASSIVPTAANTGELFF. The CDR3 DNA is TGTGCCAGTAGTATAGTCCCCACAGCCGCGAACACCGGGGAGCTGTTTTTT.

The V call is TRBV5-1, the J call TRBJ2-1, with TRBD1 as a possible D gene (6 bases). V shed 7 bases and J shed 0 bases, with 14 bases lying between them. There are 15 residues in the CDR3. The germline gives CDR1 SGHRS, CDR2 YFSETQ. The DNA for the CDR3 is TGCGCCAGCCTCAGCGGACAGAGCTCCTACAATGAGCAGTTCTTC. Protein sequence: CASLSGQSSYNEQFF.

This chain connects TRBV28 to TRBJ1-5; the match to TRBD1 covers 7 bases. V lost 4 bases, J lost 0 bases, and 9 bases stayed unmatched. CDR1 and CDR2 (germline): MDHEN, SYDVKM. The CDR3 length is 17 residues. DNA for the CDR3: TGTGCCAGCAGTTCCCTCGGACAGGACTATAGCAATCAGCCCCAGCATTTT. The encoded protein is CASSSLGQDYSNQPQHF.

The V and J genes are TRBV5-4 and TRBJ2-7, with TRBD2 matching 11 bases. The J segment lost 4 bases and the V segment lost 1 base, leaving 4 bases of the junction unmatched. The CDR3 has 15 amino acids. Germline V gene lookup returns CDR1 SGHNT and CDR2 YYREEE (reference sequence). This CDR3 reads CASSLTSGRFYEQYF. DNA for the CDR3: TGTGCCAGCAGCTTGACTAGCGGGAGATTTTACGAGCAGTACTTC. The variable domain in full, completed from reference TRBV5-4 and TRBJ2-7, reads ETGVTQSPTHLIKTRGQQVTLRCSSQSGHNTVSWYQQALGQGPQFIFQYYREEENGRGNFPPRFSGLQFPNYSSELNVNALELDDSALYLCASSLTSGRFYEQYFGPGTRLTVT.

The CDR3 loop reads CASSLAYRVRTEAFF. CDR3 nucleotide sequence: TGCGCCAGCAGCTTGGCCTACAGGGTAAGGACTGAAGCTTTCTTT. The chain has TRBV5-1 and TRBJ1-1; D is perhaps TRBD1 (6 bases). This CDR3 contains 15 residues. V lost 0 bases and J lost 5, with 14 bases in between. Germline V lookup: CDR1 SGHRS, CDR2 YFSETQ.

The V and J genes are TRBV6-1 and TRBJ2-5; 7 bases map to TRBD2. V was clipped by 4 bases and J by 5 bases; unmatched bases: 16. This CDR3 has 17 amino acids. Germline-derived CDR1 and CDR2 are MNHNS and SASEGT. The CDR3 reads CASSGTTGIWEGETQYF. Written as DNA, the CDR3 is TGTGCCAGCAGTGGAACCACCGGGATTTGGGAGGGTGAGACCCAGTACTTC.

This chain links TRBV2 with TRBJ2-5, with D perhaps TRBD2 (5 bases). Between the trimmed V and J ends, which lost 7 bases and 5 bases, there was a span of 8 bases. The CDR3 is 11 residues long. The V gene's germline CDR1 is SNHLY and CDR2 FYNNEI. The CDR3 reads CASKAVETQYF. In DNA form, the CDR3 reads TGTGCCAGCAAAGCGGTGGAGACCCAGTACTTC.

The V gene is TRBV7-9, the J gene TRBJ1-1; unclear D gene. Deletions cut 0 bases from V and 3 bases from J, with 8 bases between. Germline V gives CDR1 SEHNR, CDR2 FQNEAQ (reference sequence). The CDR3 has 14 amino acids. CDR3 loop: CASSLAGGYTEAFF. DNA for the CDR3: TGTGCCAGCAGCTTAGCTGGCGGGTACACTGAAGCTTTCTTT.